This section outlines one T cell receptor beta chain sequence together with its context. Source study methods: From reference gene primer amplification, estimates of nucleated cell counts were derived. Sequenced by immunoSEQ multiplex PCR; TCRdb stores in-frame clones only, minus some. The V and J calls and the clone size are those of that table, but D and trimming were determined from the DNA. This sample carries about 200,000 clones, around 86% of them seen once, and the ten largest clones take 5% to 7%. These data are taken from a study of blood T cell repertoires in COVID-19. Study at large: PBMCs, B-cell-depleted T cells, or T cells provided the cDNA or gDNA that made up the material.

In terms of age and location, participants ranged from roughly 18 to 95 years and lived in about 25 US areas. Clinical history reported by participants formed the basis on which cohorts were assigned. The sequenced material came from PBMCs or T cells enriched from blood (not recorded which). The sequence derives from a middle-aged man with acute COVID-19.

The CDR3 is CASSLWGDGPYEQYF. CDR3 nucleotide sequence: TGCGCCAGCAGCTTGTGGGGGGACGGGCCATACGAGCAGTACTTC. The V gene is TRBV5-1, the J gene TRBJ2-7; D may be TRBD2 (6 bases). CDR1 and CDR2 from the germline V gene are SGHRS and YFSETQ. This CDR3 is 15 amino acids long. The ends were cut back, 1 base at V and 4 bases at J, with 15 bases in the middle.